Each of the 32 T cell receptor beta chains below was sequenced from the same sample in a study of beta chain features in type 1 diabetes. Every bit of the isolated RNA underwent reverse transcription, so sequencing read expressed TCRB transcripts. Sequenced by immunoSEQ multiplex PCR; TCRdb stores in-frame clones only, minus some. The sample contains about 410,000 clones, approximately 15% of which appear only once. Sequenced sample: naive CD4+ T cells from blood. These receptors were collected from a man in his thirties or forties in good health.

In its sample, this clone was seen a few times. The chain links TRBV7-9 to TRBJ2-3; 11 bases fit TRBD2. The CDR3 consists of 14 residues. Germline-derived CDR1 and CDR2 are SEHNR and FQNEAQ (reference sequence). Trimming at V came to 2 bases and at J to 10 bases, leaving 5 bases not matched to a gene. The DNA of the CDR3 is TGTGCCAGCAGCTTATTACTAGCGGGAGCGGCGCAGTATTTT. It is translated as CASSLLLAGAAQYF.

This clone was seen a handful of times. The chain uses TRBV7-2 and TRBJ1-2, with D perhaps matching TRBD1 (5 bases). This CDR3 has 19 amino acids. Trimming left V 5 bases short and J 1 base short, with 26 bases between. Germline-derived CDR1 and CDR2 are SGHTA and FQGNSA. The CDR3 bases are TGTGCCAGCAGCGGCAGAAGAAAAATCGGCGAGGGGAATAACTATGGCTACACCTTC. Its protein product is CASSGRRKIGEGNNYGYTF.

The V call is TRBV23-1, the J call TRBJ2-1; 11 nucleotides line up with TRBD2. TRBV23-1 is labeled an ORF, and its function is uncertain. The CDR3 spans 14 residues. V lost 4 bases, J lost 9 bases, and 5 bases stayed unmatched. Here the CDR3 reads CASSPLAGVVEQFF. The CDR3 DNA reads TGCGCCAGCAGTCCACTAGCGGGAGTGGTTGAGCAGTTCTTC.

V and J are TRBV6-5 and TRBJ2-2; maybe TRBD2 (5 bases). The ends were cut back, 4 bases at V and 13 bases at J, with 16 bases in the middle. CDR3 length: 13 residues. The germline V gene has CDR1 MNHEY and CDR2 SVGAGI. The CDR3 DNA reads TGTGCCAGCAGTTTGTCTATGATTGGAGGGCTGTTTTTT. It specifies CASSLSMIGGLFF.

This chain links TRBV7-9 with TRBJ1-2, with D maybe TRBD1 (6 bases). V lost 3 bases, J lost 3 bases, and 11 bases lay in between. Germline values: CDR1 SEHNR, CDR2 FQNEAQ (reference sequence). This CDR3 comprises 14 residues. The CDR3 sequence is CASSFQGKDYGYTF. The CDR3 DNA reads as TGTGCCAGCAGCTTCCAGGGGAAGGACTATGGCTACACCTTC.

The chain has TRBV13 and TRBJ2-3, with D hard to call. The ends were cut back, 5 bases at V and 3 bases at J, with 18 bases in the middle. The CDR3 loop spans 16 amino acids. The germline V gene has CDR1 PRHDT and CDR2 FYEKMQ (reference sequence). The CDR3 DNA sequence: TGTGCCAGCAGCCCACCCCAGGACCTGTTAACAGATACGCAGTATTTT. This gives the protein CASSPPQDLLTDTQYF.

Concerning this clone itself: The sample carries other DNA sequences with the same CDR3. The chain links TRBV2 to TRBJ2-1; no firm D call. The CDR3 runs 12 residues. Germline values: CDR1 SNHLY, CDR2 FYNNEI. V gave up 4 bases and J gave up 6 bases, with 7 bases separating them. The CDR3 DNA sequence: TGTGCCAGCAGTGGGCAAGTCAATGAGCAGTTCTTC. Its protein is CASSGQVNEQFF.

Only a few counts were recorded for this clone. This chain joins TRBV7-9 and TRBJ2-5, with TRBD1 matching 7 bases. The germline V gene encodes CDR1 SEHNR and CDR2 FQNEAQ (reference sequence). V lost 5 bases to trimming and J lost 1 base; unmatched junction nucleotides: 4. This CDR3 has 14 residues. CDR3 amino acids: CASSIAGGQETQYF. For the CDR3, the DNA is TGTGCCAGCAGCATCGCAGGGGGCCAAGAGACCCAGTACTTC.

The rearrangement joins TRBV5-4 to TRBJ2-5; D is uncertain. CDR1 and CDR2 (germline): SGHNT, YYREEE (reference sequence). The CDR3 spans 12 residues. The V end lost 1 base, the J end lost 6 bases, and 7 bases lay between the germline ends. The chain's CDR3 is CASSLPRKTQYF. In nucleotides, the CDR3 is TGTGCCAGCAGCTTGCCCCGGAAGACCCAGTACTTC.

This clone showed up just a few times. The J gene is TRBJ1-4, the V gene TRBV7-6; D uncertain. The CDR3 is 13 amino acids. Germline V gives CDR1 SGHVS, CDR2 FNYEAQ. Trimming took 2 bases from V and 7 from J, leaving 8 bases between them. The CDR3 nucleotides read TGTGCCAGCAGCTTAAGGCTGAGTGAAAAACTGTTTTTT. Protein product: CASSLRLSEKLFF.

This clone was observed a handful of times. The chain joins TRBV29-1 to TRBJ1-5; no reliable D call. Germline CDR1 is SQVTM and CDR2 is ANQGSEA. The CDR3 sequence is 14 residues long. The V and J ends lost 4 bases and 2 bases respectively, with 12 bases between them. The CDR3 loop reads CSVGDGRGNQPQHF. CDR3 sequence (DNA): TGCAGCGTTGGAGACGGGAGAGGCAATCAGCCCCAGCATTTT.

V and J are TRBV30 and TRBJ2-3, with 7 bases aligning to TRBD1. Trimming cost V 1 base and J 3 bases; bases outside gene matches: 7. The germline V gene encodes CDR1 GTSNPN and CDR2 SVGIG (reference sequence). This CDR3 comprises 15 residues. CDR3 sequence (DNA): TGTGCCTGGAGTGCGCGAGGGGGCCCTACAGATACGCAGTATTTT. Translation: CAWSARGGPTDTQYF.

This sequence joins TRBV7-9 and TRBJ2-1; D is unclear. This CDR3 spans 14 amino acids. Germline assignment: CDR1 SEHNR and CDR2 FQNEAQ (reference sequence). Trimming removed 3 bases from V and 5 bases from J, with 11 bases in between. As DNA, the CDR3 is TGTGCCAGCAGCTTCGACGCAGGTCACAATGAGCAGTTCTTC. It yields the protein CASSFDAGHNEQFF.

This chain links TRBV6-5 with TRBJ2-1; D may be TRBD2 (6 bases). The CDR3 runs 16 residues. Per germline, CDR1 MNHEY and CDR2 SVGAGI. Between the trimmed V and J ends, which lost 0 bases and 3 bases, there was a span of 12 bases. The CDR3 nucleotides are TGTGCCAGCAGTTACTCTGTCGGGAGCAACTACAATGAGCAGTTCTTC. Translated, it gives CASSYSVGSNYNEQFF.

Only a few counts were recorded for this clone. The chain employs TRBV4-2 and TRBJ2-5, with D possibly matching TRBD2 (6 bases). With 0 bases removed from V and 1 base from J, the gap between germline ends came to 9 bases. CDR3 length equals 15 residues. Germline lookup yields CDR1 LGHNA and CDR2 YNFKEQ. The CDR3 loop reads CASSQEPSAQETQYF. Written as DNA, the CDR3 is TGTGCCAGCAGCCAAGAGCCTAGCGCCCAAGAGACCCAGTACTTC.

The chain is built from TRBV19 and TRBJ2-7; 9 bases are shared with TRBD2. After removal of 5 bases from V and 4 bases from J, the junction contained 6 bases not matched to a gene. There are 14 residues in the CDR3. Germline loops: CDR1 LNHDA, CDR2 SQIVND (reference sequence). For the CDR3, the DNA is TGTGCCAGTAGTCTCCGCGGGAGGGGTTACGAGCAGTACGTC. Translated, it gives CASSLRGRGYEQYV.

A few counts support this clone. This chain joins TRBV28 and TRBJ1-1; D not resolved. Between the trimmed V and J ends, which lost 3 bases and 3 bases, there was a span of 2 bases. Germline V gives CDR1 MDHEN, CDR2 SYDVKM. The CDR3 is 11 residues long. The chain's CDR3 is CASSFDTEAFF. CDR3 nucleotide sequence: TGTGCCAGCAGTTTCGACACTGAAGCTTTCTTT.

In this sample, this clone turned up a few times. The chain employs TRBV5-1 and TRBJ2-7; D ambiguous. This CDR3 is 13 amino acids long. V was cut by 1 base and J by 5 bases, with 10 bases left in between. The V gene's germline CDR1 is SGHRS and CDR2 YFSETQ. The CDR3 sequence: CASSLFLGNEQYF. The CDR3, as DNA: TGCGCCAGCAGCTTGTTTCTGGGCAACGAGCAGTACTTC.

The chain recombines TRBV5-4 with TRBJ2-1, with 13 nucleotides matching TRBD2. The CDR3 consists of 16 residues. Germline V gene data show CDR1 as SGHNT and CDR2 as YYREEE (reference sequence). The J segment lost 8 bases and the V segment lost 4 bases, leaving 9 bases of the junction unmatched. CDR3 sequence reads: CASSDPGLAGFHEQFF. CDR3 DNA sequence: TGTGCCAGCAGCGATCCGGGACTAGCGGGATTCCATGAGCAGTTCTTC.

CDR3 region: CASSNGQVGSEQYF. CDR3 coding DNA: TGTGCCAGCAGTAACGGACAGGTTGGGTCCGAGCAGTACTTC. The gene calls are TRBV7-2 and TRBJ2-7; 7 nucleotides align to TRBD1. The CDR3 runs 14 residues. Germline V gene sequence: CDR1 SGHTA, CDR2 FQGNSA. The junction had 11 bases not matched to a gene; V was cut back by 6 bases and J by 6 bases.

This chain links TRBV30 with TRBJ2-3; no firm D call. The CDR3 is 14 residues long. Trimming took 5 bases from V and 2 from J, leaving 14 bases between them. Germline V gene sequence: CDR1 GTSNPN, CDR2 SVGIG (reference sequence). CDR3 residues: CAWDLNLFTDTQYF. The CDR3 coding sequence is TGTGCCTGGGATCTAAACCTTTTCACAGATACGCAGTATTTT.

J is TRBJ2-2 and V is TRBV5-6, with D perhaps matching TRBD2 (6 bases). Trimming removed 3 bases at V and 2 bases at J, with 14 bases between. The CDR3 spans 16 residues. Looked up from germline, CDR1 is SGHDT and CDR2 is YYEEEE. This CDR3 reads CASSYLGLINTGELFF. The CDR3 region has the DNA TGTGCCAGCAGCTACCTGGGACTGATCAACACCGGGGAGCTGTTTTTT.

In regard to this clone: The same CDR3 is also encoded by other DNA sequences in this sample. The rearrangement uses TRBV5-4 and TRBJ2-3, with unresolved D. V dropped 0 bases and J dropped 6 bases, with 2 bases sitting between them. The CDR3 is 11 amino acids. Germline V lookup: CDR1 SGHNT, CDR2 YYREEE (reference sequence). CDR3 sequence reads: CASSLEDTQYF. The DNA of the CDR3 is TGTGCCAGCAGCTTGGAGGATACGCAGTATTTT.

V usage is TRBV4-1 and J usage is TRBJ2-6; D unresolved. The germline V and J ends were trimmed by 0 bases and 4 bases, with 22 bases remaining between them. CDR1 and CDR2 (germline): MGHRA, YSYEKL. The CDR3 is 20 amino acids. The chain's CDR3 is CASSQDQFRLSARGANVLTF. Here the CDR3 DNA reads TGCGCCAGCAGCCAAGATCAGTTTCGCTTGTCTGCAAGAGGGGCCAACGTCCTGACTTTC.

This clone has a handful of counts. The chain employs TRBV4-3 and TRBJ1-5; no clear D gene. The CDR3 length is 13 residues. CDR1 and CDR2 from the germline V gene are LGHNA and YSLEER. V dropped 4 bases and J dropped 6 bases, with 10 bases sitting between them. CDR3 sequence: CASSPRPGQPQHF. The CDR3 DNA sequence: TGCGCCAGCAGCCCCCGCCCGGGTCAGCCCCAGCATTTT.

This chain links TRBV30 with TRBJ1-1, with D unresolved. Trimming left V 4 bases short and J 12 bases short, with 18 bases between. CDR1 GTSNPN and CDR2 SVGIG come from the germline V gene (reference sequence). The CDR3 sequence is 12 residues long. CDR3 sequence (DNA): TGTGCCTGGACCCCGAGGAGGATGGGGACTTTCTTT. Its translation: CAWTPRRMGTFF. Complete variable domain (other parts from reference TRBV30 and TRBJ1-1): SQTIHQWPATLVQPVGSPLSLECTVEGTSNPNLYWYRQAAGRGLQLLFYSVGIGQISSEVPQNLSASRPQDRQFILSSKKLLLSDSGFYLCAWTPRRMGTFFGQGTRLTVV.

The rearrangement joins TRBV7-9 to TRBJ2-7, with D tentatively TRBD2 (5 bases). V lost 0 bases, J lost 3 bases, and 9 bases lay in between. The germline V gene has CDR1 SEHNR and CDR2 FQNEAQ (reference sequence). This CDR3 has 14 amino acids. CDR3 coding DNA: TGTGCCAGCAGCTTAGCGGGAGATTACTACGAGCAGTACGTC. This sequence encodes CASSLAGDYYEQYV.

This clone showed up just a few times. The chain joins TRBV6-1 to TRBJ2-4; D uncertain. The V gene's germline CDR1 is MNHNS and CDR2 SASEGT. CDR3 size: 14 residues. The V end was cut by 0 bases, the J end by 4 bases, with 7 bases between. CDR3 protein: CASSEAHGKNIQYF. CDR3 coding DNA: TGTGCCAGCAGTGAAGCGCACGGAAAAAACATTCAGTACTTC.

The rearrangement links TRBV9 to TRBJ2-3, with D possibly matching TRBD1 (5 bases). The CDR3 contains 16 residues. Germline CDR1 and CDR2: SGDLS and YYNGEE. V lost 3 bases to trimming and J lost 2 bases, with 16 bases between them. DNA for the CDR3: TGTGCCAGCAGCGAGGACAAGGTTTCGCACACAGATACGCAGTATTTT. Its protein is CASSEDKVSHTDTQYF.

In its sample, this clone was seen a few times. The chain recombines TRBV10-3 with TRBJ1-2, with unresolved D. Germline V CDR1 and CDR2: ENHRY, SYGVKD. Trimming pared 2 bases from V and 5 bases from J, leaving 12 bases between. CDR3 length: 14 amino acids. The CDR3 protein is CAISEDQGPYGYTF. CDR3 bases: TGTGCCATCAGTGAGGACCAAGGGCCTTATGGCTACACCTTC.

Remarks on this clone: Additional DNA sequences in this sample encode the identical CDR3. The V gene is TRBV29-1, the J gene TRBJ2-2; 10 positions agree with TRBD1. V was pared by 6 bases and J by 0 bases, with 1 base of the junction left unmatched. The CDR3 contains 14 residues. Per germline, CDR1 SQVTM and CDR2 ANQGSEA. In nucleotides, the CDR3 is TGCAGCGTGGGGACAGGGGCGAACACCGGGGAGCTGTTTTTT. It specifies CSVGTGANTGELFF.

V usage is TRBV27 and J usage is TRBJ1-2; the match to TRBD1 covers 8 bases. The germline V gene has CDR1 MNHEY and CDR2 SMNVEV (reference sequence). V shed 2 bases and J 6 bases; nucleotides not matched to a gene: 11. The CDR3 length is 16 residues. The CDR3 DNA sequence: TGTGCCAGCAGTTTAGCAGGCCGCGACAGGGGCCATGGCTACACCTTC. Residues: CASSLAGRDRGHGYTF.